This TCR beta chain was sequenced for a study of shared clonotypes between healthy human individuals (dated by TCRdb to the early 2020s). The study in broad terms: The cohort comprised two women and a few men aged 18 to 49 years. For each donor, CD4 naive and CD4 memory were each given three plates, CD8 naive was given two plates, and CD8 memory was given one plate. To estimate repertoire size and how much clonotype sharing occurs between individuals, the study deeply sequenced the blood TCR repertoires of five healthy adults. Libraries were prepared and TCR repertoires were sequenced by different laboratories using diverse techniques, in order to increase sequencing depth and limit assay-specific biases. Per donor, leukapheresis produced somewhere between about 0.94 and 8.9 billion PBMCs.

Findings and caveats that apply to the study as a whole: Estimated clonotype richness was generally larger for naive than for memory subsets. Only blood was sampled, and tissue TCR repertoires likely differ from those in blood. Even with the large sequencing depth, rarefaction of the sorted-subset datasets indicated that sequencing was incomplete. Pairwise subsampling led to the expectation that sequencing depth would affect the degree of clonotype sharing among donors. Higher generation probabilities were observed for clonotypes shared by all four sorted-subset donors than for non-shared clonotypes. Sharing across four donors was observed for approximately 4.6% of naive CD4, under 4% of naive CD8, about 2.5% of memory CD4, and approximately 0.41% of memory CD8 clonotypes. Because the study included only a small number of donors, the genetic and exposure-history diversity represented was limited.

Healthy HIV-negative adults with no recently reported acute infections or vaccinations were included as donors. Only Caucasian adults living in Nashville, Tennessee, USA were represented among the donors. CD4+ T cells were enriched through magnetic negative selection, after which naive cells were positively selected on CD45RA and the remaining negative fraction served as the memory subset. Blood was obtained by leukapheresis, after which PBMCs were separated by Ficoll-Histopaque density gradient centrifugation and cryopreserved in liquid nitrogen vapor phase. Analytical flow cytometry was used to check the purity and quantity of every magnetically sorted T cell population. Each sorted fraction had its genomic DNA isolated and then quantified by UV absorbance on a Nanodrop 2000c. TCR CDR3 regions were amplified from genomic DNA by multiplex PCR using the deep immunoSEQ assay. Genomic DNA extracted from each cell subset was distributed evenly over all wells of several immunoSEQ 96-well plates, and each plate served as one replicate. For sorted subsets, about 200 ng genomic DNA, equal to tens of thousands of T cell genomes, was loaded into each replicate PCR. Purified libraries were quantified with a Qubit 3.0 fluorometer, sized on a Bioanalyzer 2100, and re-quantified with the KAPA Library Quantification kit. Every immunoSEQ 96-well plate was sequenced on a dedicated single-read 150-cycle Illumina NextSeq 550 flow cell. The authors processed their data as follows. Because the immunoSEQ output included only junctional sequences and no quality scores, the filtering could not be the same as the filtering used for full-length reads. To assign V/J genes and CDR3, sequences were annotated against IMGT germline references using PyIR, a Python wrapper for IgBLAST v1.9. Reads with weak V/J assignments (E-value above 1e-6), missing CDR3, stop codons, out-of-frame junctions, or ambiguous translated residues were removed. V3J clonotypes were defined as sequences sharing an identical inferred V gene, J gene, and CDR3 amino acid sequence. To compute the percentage overlap between repertoires, the number of shared unique clonotypes was divided by the size of the smaller repertoire. RTK rarefaction, the Chao1 estimator, and Recon v2.1 estimates of unobserved clonotypes were used to assess repertoire richness. OLGA was used to compute generation probabilities for all TCRbeta clonotypes that the gDNA method yielded from a handful of donors. In its TCRdb copy, this immuneACCESS table keeps in-frame sequences only and misses some clones. Where compared with another copy, unresolved V genes explain less than half of these, and the others have no known cause. V and J calls and clone size are copied from that table; D and trimming were computed from the DNA. In this sample the table shows approximately 500,000 clones, almost 97% of which occur a single time. Jointly, the top ten make up roughly 0.06% of the sample.

CDR1 and CDR2 are read off the germline V gene as SGHRS and YFSETQ. From the cysteine up to the phenylalanine, the CDR3 has a length of 15 residues. Kept here is only the CDR3 DNA, which spans 45 bases and is read in frame from base 1. Germline trimming: 0 bases from V, 4 bases from J; junction bases outside gene matches: 1. Regarding this clone: Its antigen has not been determined. No much larger clone exists at a distance of one base, and base qualities are not known. In the same sample, other DNA sequences code for this CDR3.

The TCR sequence derives from a woman in her twenties or thirties in good health. The sample consisted of naive CD4+ T cells sorted from blood. Per the publication, the cell subset or site label means: CD45RA+ positively selected. The rearranged chain carries TRBV5-1 and TRBJ2-7, and TRBD2 matches 13 of the central bases. The DNA sequence reads TGCGCCAGCAGCTTGGTACTAGCGGGAGGGTACGAGCAGTACTTC. Translated, this gives CASSLVLAGGYEQYF.